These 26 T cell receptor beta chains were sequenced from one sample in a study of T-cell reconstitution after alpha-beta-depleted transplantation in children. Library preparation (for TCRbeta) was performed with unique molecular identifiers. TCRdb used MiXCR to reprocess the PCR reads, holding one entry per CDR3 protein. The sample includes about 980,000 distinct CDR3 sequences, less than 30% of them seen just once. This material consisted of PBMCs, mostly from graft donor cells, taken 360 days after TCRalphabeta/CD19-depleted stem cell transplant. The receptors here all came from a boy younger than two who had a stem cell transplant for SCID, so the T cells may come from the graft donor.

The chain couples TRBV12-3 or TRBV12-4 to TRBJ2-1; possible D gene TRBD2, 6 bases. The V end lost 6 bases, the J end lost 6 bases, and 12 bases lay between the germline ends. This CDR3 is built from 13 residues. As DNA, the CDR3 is TGTGCCAGCAGGGCGGGGTCTCTCAATGAGCAGTTCTTC. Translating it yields CASRAGSLNEQFF.

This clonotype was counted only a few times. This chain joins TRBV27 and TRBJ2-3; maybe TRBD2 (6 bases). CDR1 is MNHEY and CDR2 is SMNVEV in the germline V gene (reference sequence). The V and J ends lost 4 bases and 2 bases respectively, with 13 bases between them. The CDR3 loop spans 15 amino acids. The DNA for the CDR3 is TGTGCCAGCAGTTCGGGACTCCCCATCACAGATACGCAGTATTTT. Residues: CASSSGLPITDTQYF.

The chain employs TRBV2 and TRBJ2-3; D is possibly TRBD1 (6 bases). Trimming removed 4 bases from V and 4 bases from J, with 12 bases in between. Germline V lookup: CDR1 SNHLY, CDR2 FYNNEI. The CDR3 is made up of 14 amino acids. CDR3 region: CASSANRAADTQYF. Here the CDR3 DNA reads TGTGCCAGCAGTGCAAACAGGGCGGCAGATACGCAGTATTTT.

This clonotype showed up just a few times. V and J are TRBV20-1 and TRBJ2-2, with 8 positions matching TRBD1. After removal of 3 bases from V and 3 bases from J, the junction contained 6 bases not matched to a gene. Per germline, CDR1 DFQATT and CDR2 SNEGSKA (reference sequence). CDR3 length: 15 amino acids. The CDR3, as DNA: TGCAGTGCTAGCCTCAGCAGGGGGCACACCGGGGAGCTGTTTTTT. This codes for CSASLSRGHTGELFF.

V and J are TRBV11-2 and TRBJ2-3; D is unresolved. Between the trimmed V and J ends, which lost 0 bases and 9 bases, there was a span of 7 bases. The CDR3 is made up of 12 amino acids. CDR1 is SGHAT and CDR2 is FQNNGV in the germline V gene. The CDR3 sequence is CASSLDILTQYF. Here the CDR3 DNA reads TGTGCCAGCAGCTTAGATATCCTCACGCAGTATTTT.

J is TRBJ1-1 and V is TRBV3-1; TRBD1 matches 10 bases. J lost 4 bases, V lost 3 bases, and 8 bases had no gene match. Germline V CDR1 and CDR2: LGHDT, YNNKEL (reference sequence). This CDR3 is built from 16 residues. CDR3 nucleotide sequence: TGTGCCAGCAGCCATGGCCCGGGACAGGGGTTCACTGAAGCTTTCTTT. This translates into CASSHGPGQGFTEAFF.

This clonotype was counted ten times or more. As DNA, the CDR3 is TGTGCCACCGGGTACGGGACAGACCATAGCACCGGGGAGCTGTTTTTT. Translated, it gives CATGYGTDHSTGELFF. This sequence joins TRBV24-1 and TRBJ2-2; TRBD1 matches at 7 bases. CDR3 length: 16 residues. Unmatched junction bases numbered 13, after V lost 9 bases and J lost 4 bases. Germline V lookup: CDR1 KGHDR, CDR2 SFDVKD.

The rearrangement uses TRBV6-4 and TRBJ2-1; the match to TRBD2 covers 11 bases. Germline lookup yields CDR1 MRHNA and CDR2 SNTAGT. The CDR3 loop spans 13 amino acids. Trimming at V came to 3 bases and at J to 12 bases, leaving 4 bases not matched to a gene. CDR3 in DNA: TGTGCCAGCAGTGAAACTAGCGGGAGATTGCAGTTCTTC. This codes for CASSETSGRLQFF.

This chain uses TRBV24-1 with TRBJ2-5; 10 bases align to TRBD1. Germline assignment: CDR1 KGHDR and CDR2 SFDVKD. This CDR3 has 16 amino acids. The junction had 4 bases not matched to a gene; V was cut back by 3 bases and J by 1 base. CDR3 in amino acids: CATSDAGTGVQETQYF. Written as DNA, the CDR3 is TGTGCCACCAGTGATGCCGGGACAGGGGTCCAAGAGACCCAGTACTTC.

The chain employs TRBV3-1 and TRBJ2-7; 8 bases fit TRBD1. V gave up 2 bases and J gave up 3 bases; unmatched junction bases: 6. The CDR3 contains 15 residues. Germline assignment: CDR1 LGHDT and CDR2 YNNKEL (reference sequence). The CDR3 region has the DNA TGTGCCAGCAGCCAATTTCCCACAGGGGGCTACGAGCAGTACTTC. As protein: CASSQFPTGGYEQYF.

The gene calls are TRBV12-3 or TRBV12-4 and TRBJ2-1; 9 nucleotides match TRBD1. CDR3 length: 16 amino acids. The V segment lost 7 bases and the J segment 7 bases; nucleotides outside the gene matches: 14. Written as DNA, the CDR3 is TGTGCCAGCACCCTATTCCCGGGACAGGGCCAGAATGAGCAGTTCTTC. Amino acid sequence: CASTLFPGQGQNEQFF.

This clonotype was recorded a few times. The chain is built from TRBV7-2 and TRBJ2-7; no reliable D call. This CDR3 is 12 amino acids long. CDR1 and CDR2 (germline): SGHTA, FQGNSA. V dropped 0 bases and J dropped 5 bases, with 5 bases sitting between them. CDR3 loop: CASSLALNEQYF. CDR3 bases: TGTGCCAGCAGCTTAGCGTTGAACGAGCAGTACTTC.

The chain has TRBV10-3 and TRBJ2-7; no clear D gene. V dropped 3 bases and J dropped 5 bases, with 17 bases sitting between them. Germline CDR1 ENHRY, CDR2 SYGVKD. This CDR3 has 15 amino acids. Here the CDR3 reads CAISEGGRPLDEQYF. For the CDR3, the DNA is TGTGCCATCAGTGAAGGTGGCAGACCCCTAGACGAGCAGTACTTC.

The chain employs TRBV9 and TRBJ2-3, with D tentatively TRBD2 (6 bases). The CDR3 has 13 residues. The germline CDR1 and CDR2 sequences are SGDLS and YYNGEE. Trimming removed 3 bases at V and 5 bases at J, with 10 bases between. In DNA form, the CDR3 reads TGTGCCAGCAGCGCGCAGGGAGGAGATACGCAGTATTTT. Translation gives CASSAQGGDTQYF.

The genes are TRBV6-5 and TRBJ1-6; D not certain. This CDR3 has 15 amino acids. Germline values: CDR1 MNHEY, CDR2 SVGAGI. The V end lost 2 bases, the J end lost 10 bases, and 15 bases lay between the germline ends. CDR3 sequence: CASSYATGNASPLHF. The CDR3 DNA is TGTGCCAGCAGTTACGCAACGGGGAATGCGTCACCCCTCCACTTT.

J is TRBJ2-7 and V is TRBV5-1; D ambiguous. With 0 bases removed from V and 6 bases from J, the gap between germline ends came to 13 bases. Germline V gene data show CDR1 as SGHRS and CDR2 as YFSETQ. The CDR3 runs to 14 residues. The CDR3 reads CASSLEQAFFEQYF. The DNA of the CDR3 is TGCGCCAGCAGCTTGGAGCAGGCGTTTTTCGAGCAGTACTTC.

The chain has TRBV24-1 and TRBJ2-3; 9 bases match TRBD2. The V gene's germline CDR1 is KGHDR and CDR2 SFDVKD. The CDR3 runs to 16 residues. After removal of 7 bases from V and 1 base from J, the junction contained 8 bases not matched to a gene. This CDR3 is CATRLPGLACTDTQYF. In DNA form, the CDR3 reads TGTGCCACCAGACTACCGGGACTAGCTTGCACAGATACGCAGTATTTT.

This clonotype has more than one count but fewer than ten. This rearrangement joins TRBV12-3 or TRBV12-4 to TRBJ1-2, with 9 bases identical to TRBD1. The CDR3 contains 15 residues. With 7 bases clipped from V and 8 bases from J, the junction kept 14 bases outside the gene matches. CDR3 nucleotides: TGTGCCAGCACCTACTCCCCGGGACAGGGCTGGGGCTACACCTTC. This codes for CASTYSPGQGWGYTF.

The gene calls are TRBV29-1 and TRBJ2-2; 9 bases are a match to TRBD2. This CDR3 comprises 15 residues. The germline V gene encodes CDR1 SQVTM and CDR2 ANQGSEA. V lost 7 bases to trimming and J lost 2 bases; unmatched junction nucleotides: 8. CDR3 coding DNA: TGCAGCGGTAAAACTAGCGGGCAAAACACCGGGGAGCTGTTTTTT. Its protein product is CSGKTSGQNTGELFF.

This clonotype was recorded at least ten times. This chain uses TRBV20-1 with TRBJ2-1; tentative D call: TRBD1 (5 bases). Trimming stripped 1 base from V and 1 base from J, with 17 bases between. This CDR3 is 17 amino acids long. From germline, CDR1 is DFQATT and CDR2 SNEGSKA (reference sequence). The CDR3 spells CSARGSTGHRSYNEQFF. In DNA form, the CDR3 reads TGCAGTGCTAGAGGGAGTACCGGACATAGGTCCTACAATGAGCAGTTCTTC.

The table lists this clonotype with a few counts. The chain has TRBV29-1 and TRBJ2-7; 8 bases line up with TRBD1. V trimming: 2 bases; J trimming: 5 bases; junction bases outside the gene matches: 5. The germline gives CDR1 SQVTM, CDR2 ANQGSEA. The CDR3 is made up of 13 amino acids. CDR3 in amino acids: CSVELTGVHEQYF. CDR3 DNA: TGCAGCGTTGAATTGACAGGGGTCCACGAGCAGTACTTC.

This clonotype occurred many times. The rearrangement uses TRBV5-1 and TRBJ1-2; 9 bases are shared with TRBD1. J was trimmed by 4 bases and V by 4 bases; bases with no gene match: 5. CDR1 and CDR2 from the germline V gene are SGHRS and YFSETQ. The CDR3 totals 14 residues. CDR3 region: CASSLGQGSYGYTF. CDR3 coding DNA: TGCGCCAGCAGCCTGGGACAGGGCTCCTATGGCTACACCTTC.

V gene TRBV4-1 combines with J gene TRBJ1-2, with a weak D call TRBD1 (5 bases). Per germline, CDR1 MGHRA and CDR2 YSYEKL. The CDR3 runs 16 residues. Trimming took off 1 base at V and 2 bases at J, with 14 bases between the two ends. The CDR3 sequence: CASSQGVAGANYGYTF. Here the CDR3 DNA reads TGCGCCAGCAGCCAAGGAGTAGCTGGGGCGAACTATGGCTACACCTTC.

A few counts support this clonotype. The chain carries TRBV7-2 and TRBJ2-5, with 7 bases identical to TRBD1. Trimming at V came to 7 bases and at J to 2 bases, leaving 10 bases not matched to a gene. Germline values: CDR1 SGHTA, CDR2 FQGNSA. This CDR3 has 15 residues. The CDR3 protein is CASTSKGAPQETQYF. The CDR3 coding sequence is TGTGCCAGCACCTCTAAGGGGGCCCCACAAGAGACCCAGTACTTC.

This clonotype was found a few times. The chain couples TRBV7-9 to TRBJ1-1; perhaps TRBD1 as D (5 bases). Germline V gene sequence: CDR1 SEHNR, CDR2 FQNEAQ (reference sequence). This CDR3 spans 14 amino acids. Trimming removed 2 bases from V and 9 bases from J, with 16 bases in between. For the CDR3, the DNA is TGTGCCAGCAGCTTACGGGAATCGGGGCAGAAAGCTTTCTTT. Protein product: CASSLRESGQKAFF.

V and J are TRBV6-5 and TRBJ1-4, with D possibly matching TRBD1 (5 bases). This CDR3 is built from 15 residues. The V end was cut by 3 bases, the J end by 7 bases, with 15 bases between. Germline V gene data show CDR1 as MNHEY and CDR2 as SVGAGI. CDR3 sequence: CASSYGAGMGEKLFF. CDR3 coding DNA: TGTGCCAGCAGTTATGGGGCAGGGATGGGTGAAAAACTGTTTTTT.